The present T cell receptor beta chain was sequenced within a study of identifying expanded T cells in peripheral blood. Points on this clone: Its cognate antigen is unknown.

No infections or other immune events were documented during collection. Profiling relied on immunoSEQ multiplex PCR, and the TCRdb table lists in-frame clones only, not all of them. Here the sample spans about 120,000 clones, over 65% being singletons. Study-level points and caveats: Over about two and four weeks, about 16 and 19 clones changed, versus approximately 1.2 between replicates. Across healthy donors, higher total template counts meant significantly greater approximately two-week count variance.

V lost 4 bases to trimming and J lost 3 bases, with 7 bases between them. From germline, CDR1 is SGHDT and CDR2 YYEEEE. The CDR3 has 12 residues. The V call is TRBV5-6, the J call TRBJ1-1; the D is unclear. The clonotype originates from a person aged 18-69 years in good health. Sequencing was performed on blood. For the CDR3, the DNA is TGTGCCAGCAGCCAAGGCTACACTGAAGCTTTCTTT. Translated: CASSQGYTEAFF.